A single sample gave rise to the 28 T cell receptor beta chains below, sequenced in a study of Graves' ophthalmopathy and Graves' hyperthyroidism. The study amplified TCR beta CDR3 regions using RNA transcripts. RT-PCR was first run with HTBI primers, then multiplex PCR in a second round. MiXCR was run by TCRdb on the multiplex PCR reads, yielding one entry per CDR3 protein. The sample lists over 450,000 distinct CDR3 sequences, approximately 14% occurring once. The sequenced material came from blood. These receptors were taken from a woman aged 25 to 39 with Graves' ophthalmopathy.

The sample holds many counts of this clonotype. V is TRBV6-1 and J is TRBJ1-1; the D gene is possibly TRBD1 (5 bases). Germline loops: CDR1 MNHNS, CDR2 SASEGT. The CDR3 runs 13 residues. The V end lost 3 bases, the J end lost 5 bases, and 10 bases lay between the germline ends. The chain's CDR3 is CASSESGRTEAFF. CDR3 in DNA: TGTGCCAGCAGTGAGTCGGGGCGTACTGAAGCTTTCTTT.

This clonotype was observed at least ten times. The chain has TRBV19 and TRBJ1-5, with a possible D match to TRBD1 (6 bases). Trimming removed 5 bases from V and 1 base from J, with 12 bases in between. Germline CDR1 is LNHDA and CDR2 is SQIVND (reference sequence). CDR3 length: 15 residues. The CDR3 loop is CASSDRDNSNQPQHF. The CDR3 nucleotides read TGTGCCAGTAGTGACCGGGACAACAGCAATCAGCCCCAGCATTTT.

This clonotype was counted many times. The chain uses TRBV6-1 and TRBJ2-7; D assignment may be TRBD1 or TRBD2 (5 bases each). V was pared by 6 bases and J by 2 bases, with 14 bases between. There are 14 residues in the CDR3. CDR1 is MNHNS, CDR2 SASEGT, per germline. The CDR3 sequence is CASRAGTLTYEQYF. For the CDR3, the DNA is TGTGCCAGCAGGGCCGGGACCTTGACCTACGAGCAGTACTTC.

This clonotype has only a few counts. The rearrangement joins TRBV7-6 to TRBJ2-5; TRBD2 matches at 10 bases. Germline V gene data show CDR1 as SGHVS and CDR2 as FNYEAQ. J gave up 2 bases and V 5 bases, and 8 bases lay outside the gene matches. This CDR3 is 16 amino acids long. CDR3 bases: TGTGCCAGCAGCCCCAGAAGAGCGGGAGGGCAAGAGACCCAGTACTTC. Amino acid sequence: CASSPRRAGGQETQYF.

This clonotype was detected many times. The chain employs TRBV4-1 and TRBJ2-7, with 8 bases fitting TRBD2. J was trimmed by 2 bases and V by 1 base; bases with no gene match: 1. Germline values: CDR1 MGHRA, CDR2 YSYEKL. The CDR3 sequence is 14 residues long. CDR3: CASSQAGGAYEQYF. The CDR3 DNA reads TGCGCCAGCAGCCAAGCCGGGGGGGCCTACGAGCAGTACTTC.

This clonotype was picked up one time. J is TRBJ1-1 and V is TRBV11-2, with D hard to call. This CDR3 has 14 amino acids. Trimming stripped 0 bases from V and 4 bases from J, with 9 bases between. CDR1 and CDR2 from the germline V gene are SGHAT and FQNNGV. For the CDR3, the DNA is TGTGCCAGCAGCTTAGATTTGACGAGCACTGAAGCTTTCTTT. Protein product: CASSLDLTSTEAFF.

In this sample, this clonotype turned up many times. The rearrangement links TRBV19 to TRBJ1-1, with D unclear. The germline gives CDR1 LNHDA, CDR2 SQIVND (reference sequence). The CDR3 length is 15 residues. V gave up 7 bases and J gave up 1 base, with 16 bases separating them. The CDR3 is CASTLLARGNTEAFF. CDR3 nucleotide sequence: TGTGCCAGTACCCTATTAGCGCGAGGGAACACTGAAGCTTTCTTT.

This clonotype was picked up many times. The chain employs TRBV11-2 and TRBJ2-7; no clear D gene. Germline loops: CDR1 SGHAT, CDR2 FQNNGV. V was pared by 4 bases and J by 7 bases, with 8 bases between. This CDR3 is built from 11 residues. The DNA for the CDR3 is TGTGCCAGCAGCTACATGGGGGAGCAGTACTTC. Its translation: CASSYMGEQYF.

This clonotype was recorded many times. This chain joins TRBV28 and TRBJ1-2, with D unresolved. The CDR3 is made up of 13 amino acids. V was cut by 11 bases and J by 2 bases, with 15 bases left in between. The germline V gene encodes CDR1 MDHEN and CDR2 SYDVKM. CDR3 in amino acids: CAAKKPGNYGYTF. Here the CDR3 DNA reads TGTGCCGCGAAAAAGCCGGGGAACTATGGCTACACCTTC.

This clonotype was observed many times. V is TRBV12-3 or TRBV12-4 and J is TRBJ1-5, with no clear D. CDR3 size: 12 residues. With 4 bases removed from V and 4 bases from J, the gap between germline ends came to 5 bases. The CDR3 loop reads CASSSTNQPQHF. For the CDR3, the DNA is TGTGCCAGCAGTTCGACAAATCAGCCCCAGCATTTT.

The chain combines TRBV20-1 with TRBJ1-2; D might be TRBD1 (5 bases). The ends were cut back, 1 base at V and 4 bases at J, with 13 bases in the middle. This CDR3 has 14 amino acids. Germline CDR1 DFQATT, CDR2 SNEGSKA (reference sequence). CDR3 in DNA: TGCAGTGCTAGAGTTTCGGGGACTATCTATGGCTACACCTTC. This translates into CSARVSGTIYGYTF.

This clonotype was found a few times. This chain connects TRBV20-1 to TRBJ1-1; possibly TRBD1 for D (6 bases). The CDR3 loop spans 16 amino acids. Looked up from germline, CDR1 is DFQATT and CDR2 is SNEGSKA (reference sequence). V lost 0 bases and J 3 bases, leaving 17 bases between the germline ends. CDR3 sequence reads: CSARDPSTGRDTEAFF. The CDR3 DNA follows: TGCAGTGCTAGAGATCCGTCGACAGGAAGGGACACTGAAGCTTTCTTT.

In this sample, this clonotype turned up a few times. The V and J genes are TRBV7-2 and TRBJ2-5; TRBD2 agrees at 10 bases. V shed 5 bases and J 2 bases; nucleotides not matched to a gene: 8. The CDR3 extends over 16 amino acids. The germline V gene encodes CDR1 SGHTA and CDR2 FQGNSA. The CDR3 spells CASSLSASGGQETQYF. Here the CDR3 DNA reads TGTGCCAGCAGCCTCTCGGCTAGCGGGGGACAAGAGACCCAGTACTTC. Variable domain in full (rest from reference TRBV7-2 and TRBJ2-5): GAGVSQSPSNKVTEKGKDVELRCDPISGHTALYWYRQSLGQGLEFLIYFQGNSAPDKSGLPSDRFSAERTGGSVSTLTIQRTQQEDSAVYLCASSLSASGGQETQYFGPGTRLLVL.

This chain connects TRBV11-2 to TRBJ2-7; a weak D match, TRBD1 (6 bases). CDR1 SGHAT and CDR2 FQNNGV come from the germline V gene. This CDR3 region has 15 residues. Deletions cut 2 bases from V and 2 bases from J, with 13 bases between. The DNA of the CDR3 is TGTGCCAGCAGCTTACTCGCAGGGGATCCCTACGAGCAGTACTTC. Its translation is CASSLLAGDPYEQYF.

This clonotype came up many times. The V gene is TRBV12-3 or TRBV12-4, the J gene TRBJ1-1, with D possibly being TRBD1 (6 bases). V was shortened by 7 bases and J by 4 bases, with 16 bases between the two germline ends. The CDR3 spans 14 residues. CDR3 amino acids: CASTGYLGATEAFF. For the CDR3, the DNA is TGTGCCAGCACGGGATATTTGGGGGCCACTGAAGCTTTCTTT.

This clonotype was seen many times. The chain employs TRBV30 and TRBJ2-2; maybe TRBD2 (5 bases). This CDR3 has 15 amino acids. The V gene's germline CDR1 is GTSNPN and CDR2 SVGIG (reference sequence). V gave up 6 bases and J gave up 3 bases, with 17 bases separating them. The CDR3 spells CACPHRTGYTGELFF. CDR3 nucleotide sequence: TGTGCCTGCCCACACCGGACGGGATACACCGGGGAGCTGTTTTTT.

About this clonotype itself: Just one base apart from a much larger clone, this may be a read error. The CDR3 nucleotides are TGTGCCAGCAGTGAAAGTAGGGGACAGCGATCAAGCGAGCAGTGCTTC. Translated, it gives CASSESRGQRSSEQCF. The chain carries TRBV12-3 or TRBV12-4 and TRBJ2-7, with 7 bases fitting TRBD1. The length of the CDR3 is 16 residues.

The rearrangement uses TRBV5-1 and TRBJ1-1; D uncertain. Germline CDR1 and CDR2: SGHRS and YFSETQ. The length of the CDR3 is 14 residues. Trimming removed 1 base at V and 1 base at J, with 8 bases between. The CDR3 is CASSLNGKNTEAFF. As DNA, the CDR3 is TGCGCCAGCAGCTTGAATGGTAAGAACACTGAAGCTTTCTTT.

V is TRBV6-1 and J is TRBJ1-5; D call uncertain. The CDR3 length is 11 residues. Trimming cost V 6 bases and J 7 bases, with 7 bases left between them. Germline V gene lookup returns CDR1 MNHNS and CDR2 SASEGT. The CDR3, as DNA: TGTGCCAGCAGATCGAGCCAGCCCCAGCATTTT. This translates into CASRSSQPQHF.

This clonotype was counted at least ten times. The gene calls are TRBV6-4 and TRBJ2-7; D is perhaps TRBD2 (6 bases). The V gene's germline CDR1 is MRHNA and CDR2 SNTAGT. Trimming cost V 8 bases and J 6 bases, with 11 bases left between them. The length of the CDR3 is 11 residues. The chain's CDR3 is CASQWRAEQYF. CDR3 nucleotides: TGTGCCAGCCAGTGGAGGGCCGAGCAGTACTTC.

There are many counts of this clonotype. V usage is TRBV4-1 and J usage is TRBJ1-1; D is unclear. In germline, CDR1 is MGHRA, CDR2 YSYEKL. The CDR3 contains 11 residues. V shed 8 bases and J shed 6 bases, with 10 bases lying between them. CDR3 sequence: CASVGRSEAFF. The CDR3 DNA follows: TGCGCCAGCGTTGGACGGTCTGAAGCTTTCTTT.

Many counts were recorded for this clonotype. The J gene is TRBJ1-2, the V gene TRBV9; D is possibly TRBD1 (5 bases). Trimming removed 0 bases from V and 8 bases from J, with 11 bases in between. CDR1 is SGDLS, CDR2 YYNGEE, per germline. This CDR3 is built from 13 residues. The CDR3 nucleotides are TGTGCCAGCAGCGTAGTGGACATGAAAGGCTACACCTTC. Translating gives CASSVVDMKGYTF.

This clonotype was recorded many times. This chain joins TRBV12-5 and TRBJ1-1; D might be TRBD1 (5 bases). The V gene lost 8 bases and the J gene lost 0 bases, with 13 bases spanning the gap. The CDR3 consists of 14 residues. CDR1 is LGHNT and CDR2 is FRNRAP in the germline V gene. CDR3 nucleotides: TGTGCTAGTACCAAGGACACGCTGAACACTGAAGCTTTCTTT. Its translation is CASTKDTLNTEAFF.

In this sample, this clonotype turned up many times. The chain links TRBV20-1 to TRBJ1-5, with D possibly TRBD1 on 5 matching bases. The ends were cut back, 0 bases at V and 12 bases at J, with 18 bases in the middle. Per germline, CDR1 DFQATT and CDR2 SNEGSKA (reference sequence). The CDR3 contains 14 residues. CDR3 region: CSARDSQTVWHQHF. The CDR3 DNA follows: TGCAGTGCTAGAGACTCACAGACAGTCTGGCACCAGCATTTT.

This clonotype has at least ten counts. The rearrangement uses TRBV9 and TRBJ2-5, with D possibly being TRBD2 (5 bases). With 4 bases removed from V and 5 bases from J, the gap between germline ends came to 15 bases. The CDR3 runs to 14 residues. Germline V gene lookup returns CDR1 SGDLS and CDR2 YYNGEE. DNA of the CDR3: TGTGCCAGCAGCCCAGAGGGTCTCCGGGAGACCCAGTACTTC. Protein sequence: CASSPEGLRETQYF.

This clonotype showed up just once. The V gene is TRBV19, the J gene TRBJ1-1; D may be TRBD1 (5 bases). In germline, CDR1 is LNHDA, CDR2 SQIVND (reference sequence). This CDR3 has 15 residues. Trimming removed 0 bases at V and 8 bases at J, with 16 bases between. CDR3 bases: TGTGCCAGTAGTATAGATTGGGGGGACCCCCGGGAAGCTTTCTTT. It codes for CASSIDWGDPREAFF.

At least ten counts were recorded for this clonotype. CDR3 DNA: TGTGCCAGCAGCGCCAGTATTGGGGGACTGGTGAACACTGAAGCTTTCTTT. It is translated as CASSASIGGLVNTEAFF. This sequence joins TRBV25-1 and TRBJ1-1, with a weak D call TRBD1 (5 bases). The CDR3 has 17 amino acids. Germline lookup yields CDR1 MGHDK and CDR2 SYGVNS. Trimming removed 6 bases at V and 0 bases at J, with 20 bases between.

This clonotype was observed at least ten times. The gene calls are TRBV12-3 or TRBV12-4 and TRBJ2-5, with unresolved D. V lost 2 bases to trimming and J lost 4 bases, with 17 bases between them. The CDR3 has 16 residues. CDR3 loop: CASSLSPQQVGETQYF. The CDR3 nucleotides read TGTGCCAGCAGTTTATCTCCTCAGCAGGTCGGAGAGACCCAGTACTTC.